These 2 T cell receptor beta chains came from one sample sequenced in a study of blood T cell repertoires in COVID-19. Profiled with immunoSEQ multiplex PCR; TCRdb holds only in-frame clones, not every one. The sample contains approximately 68,000 clones, around 83% of which appear only once. Sequencing was performed on peripheral blood. These receptors came from a woman aged 80 or over with active or convalescent COVID-19.

The chain carries TRBV10-2 and TRBJ1-2, with 8 bases lining up with TRBD1. J was trimmed by 4 bases and V by 6 bases; bases with no gene match: 4. The CDR3 runs 13 residues. Per germline, CDR1 WSHSY and CDR2 SAAADI. The CDR3 spells CASSQGQGYGYTF. CDR3 in DNA: TGCGCCAGCAGCCAAGGACAGGGCTATGGCTACACCTTC.

A single count supports this clone. The chain couples TRBV6-5 to TRBJ1-4; possibly TRBD1 for D (6 bases). The V gene's germline CDR1 is MNHEY and CDR2 SVGAGI. V lost 10 bases and J 0 bases, leaving 12 bases between the germline ends. CDR3 length equals 14 residues. CDR3 sequence reads: CATTDSATNEKLFF. The CDR3 DNA is TGTGCCACCACGGACAGTGCAACTAATGAAAAACTGTTTTTT.